What follows are 4 T cell receptor beta chains derived from one specimen sequenced in a study of blood T cell repertoires in COVID-19. TCRdb keeps only in-frame clones here, not all; method: immunoSEQ multiplex PCR. The data hold about 280,000 clones, with 70% to 90% observed a single time. The sequenced sample was PBMCs or T cells enriched from blood (not recorded which). All receptors derive from a woman aged 30 to 39 with acute COVID-19.

This clone has a single count. The chain has TRBV6-4 and TRBJ2-1; 8 nucleotides line up with TRBD1. Per germline, CDR1 MRHNA and CDR2 SNTAGT. Trimming at V came to 0 bases and at J to 7 bases, leaving 8 bases not matched to a gene. The CDR3 is made up of 16 amino acids. The CDR3 loop is CASSDSGQGLWNEQFF. CDR3 sequence (DNA): TGTGCCAGCAGTGACTCAGGACAGGGCCTATGGAATGAGCAGTTCTTC.

J is TRBJ2-1 and V is TRBV19; 8 nucleotides line up with TRBD2. Germline V gene lookup returns CDR1 LNHDA and CDR2 SQIVND (reference sequence). The CDR3 spans 17 residues. J lost 0 bases, V lost 4 bases, and 8 bases had no gene match. CDR3 sequence reads: CASSTTSGRDSYNEQFF. The CDR3 DNA is TGTGCCAGTAGTACGACAAGCGGGAGAGACTCCTACAATGAGCAGTTCTTC.

V gene TRBV27 combines with J gene TRBJ2-5, with TRBD1 matching 10 bases. J lost 4 bases, V lost 2 bases, and 7 bases had no gene match. In germline, CDR1 is MNHEY, CDR2 SMNVEV (reference sequence). CDR3 length: 16 residues. In DNA, the CDR3 is TGTGCCAGCAGTTTAGCTCCGGGACAGGGGATAGAGACCCAGTACTTC. The encoded protein is CASSLAPGQGIETQYF.

The gene calls are TRBV28 and TRBJ1-5; D unclear. The germline CDR1 and CDR2 sequences are MDHEN and SYDVKM. This CDR3 is 12 amino acids long. The V and J ends lost 5 bases and 7 bases respectively, with 9 bases between them. Here the CDR3 reads CASSLTPQPQHF. The CDR3 bases are TGTGCCAGCAGTCTGACACCGCAGCCCCAGCATTTT.